One sample yielded the 19 T cell receptor beta chains listed below, sequenced in a study of T cell repertoires in cytomegalovirus infection. Each CDR3 protein is one row after TCRdb ran MiXCR on the reads. Among roughly 720,000 distinct CDR3 sequences listed, roughly a third were seen once. The sequencing sample was made of PBMCs. The receptors here all came from a human donor in good health (CMV status not recorded). Some clones in this sample may be carry-over from other donors' samples.

This clonotype has just a few counts. The V and J genes are TRBV5-1 and TRBJ2-7, with TRBD2 matching 7 bases. The CDR3 is made up of 13 amino acids. The J segment lost 6 bases and the V segment lost 4 bases, leaving 7 bases of the junction unmatched. Germline V gives CDR1 SGHRS, CDR2 YFSETQ. Written as DNA, the CDR3 is TGCGCCAGCAGCCTCCGGGGCGGGGGCGAGCAGTACTTC. Translating gives CASSLRGGGEQYF. The variable domain in full, with the rest retrieved from reference TRBV5-1 and TRBJ2-7, is KAGVTQTPRYLIKTRGQQVTLSCSPISGHRSVSWYQQTPGQGLQFLFEYFSETQRNKGNFPGRFSGRQFSNSRSEMNVSTLELGDSALYLCASSLRGGGEQYFGPGTRLTVT.

About this clonotype: Germline is not matched at one junction end, which may reflect a read error. V and J are TRBV7-2 and TRBJ2-3; unclear D gene. CDR1 and CDR2 (germline): SGHTA, FQGNSA. This CDR3 has 12 amino acids. CDR3 coding DNA: TGTGACAGCAGCCTTCGTGGAGATACGCAGTATTTT. Encoded protein: CDSSLRGDTQYF.

The chain carries TRBV7-8 and TRBJ1-1; D unresolved. The CDR3 consists of 12 residues. Trimming took 9 bases from V and 5 from J, leaving 13 bases between them. Germline V lookup: CDR1 SGHVS, CDR2 FQNEAQ. CDR3 protein: CASARGGTEAFF. CDR3 sequence (DNA): TGTGCCAGTGCCCGGGGTGGGACTGAAGCTTTCTTT.

The rearrangement joins TRBV20-1 to TRBJ2-2; 7 bases agree with TRBD1. The CDR3 length is 15 residues. Losses at the gene ends were 6 bases for V and 5 bases for J; bases not matched to a gene: 12. Germline-derived CDR1 and CDR2 are DFQATT and SNEGSKA (reference sequence). In DNA, the CDR3 is TGCAGTGCCCCGAGAAGGGACAGTGGGACCGGGGAGCTGTTTTTT. Its translation is CSAPRRDSGTGELFF.

The chain has TRBV18 and TRBJ2-3; tentatively, D is TRBD2 (6 bases). V lost 4 bases to trimming and J lost 3 bases, with 11 bases between them. CDR3 size: 14 residues. CDR1 and CDR2 (germline): KGHSH, LQKENI. This CDR3 is CASSLRAGTDTQYF. CDR3 sequence (DNA): TGTGCCAGCTCACTCCGTGCGGGGACAGATACGCAGTATTTT.

This chain joins TRBV4-1 and TRBJ2-2; the match to TRBD2 covers 9 bases. The ends lost 1 base at V and 5 bases at J; junction bases unmatched: 11. This CDR3 is built from 18 residues. The germline gives CDR1 MGHRA, CDR2 YSYEKL. The CDR3: CASSQVGSGGPRTGELFF. The CDR3 DNA sequence: TGCGCCAGCAGCCAAGTGGGTAGCGGGGGCCCGAGGACCGGGGAGCTGTTTTTT.

This clonotype was seen a handful of times. The V call is TRBV29-1, the J call TRBJ1-1, with D perhaps matching TRBD1 (6 bases). The germline CDR1 and CDR2 sequences are SQVTM and ANQGSEA. This CDR3 is 13 amino acids long. Deletions cut 8 bases from V and 5 bases from J, with 18 bases between. CDR3 loop: CSLSQGSGTEAFF. The CDR3 bases are TGCAGCTTATCTCAGGGGAGTGGAACTGAAGCTTTCTTT.

Comments on this clonotype: The conserved phenylalanine or tryptophan is not found at the CDR3 terminus, so this likely reflects a read error. Because the CDR3's place on the DNA is in doubt, the DNA is left out and the CDR3 is given as listed by TCRdb. The chain recombines TRBV19 with TRBJ2-1; the table assigns TRBD2, which was not confirmed against the DNA. Germline V gene data show CDR1 as LNHDA and CDR2 as SQIVND (reference sequence). The length of the CDR3 is 18 amino acids, counting both ends. Here the CDR3 reads CASTDGGLAGARRNEQLL.

The rearrangement joins TRBV30 to TRBJ1-2; D may be TRBD1 (5 bases). Trimming took 0 bases from V and 0 from J, leaving 14 bases between them. Germline V gene data show CDR1 as GTSNPN and CDR2 as SVGIG (reference sequence). The CDR3 runs to 16 residues. The CDR3 protein is CAWSVGWGSSNYGYTF. The DNA of the CDR3 is TGTGCCTGGAGTGTAGGGTGGGGCAGCTCTAACTATGGCTACACCTTC.

This clonotype came up a few times. The V call is TRBV28, the J call TRBJ1-2; a possible D gene is TRBD1 (6 bases). V lost 5 bases to trimming and J lost 8 bases, with 15 bases between them. Germline V gene sequence: CDR1 MDHEN, CDR2 SYDVKM. CDR3 length: 13 residues. This CDR3 reads CASSPSGHLGYTF. The CDR3 DNA reads as TGTGCCAGCAGTCCATCGGGACACCTCGGCTACACCTTC.

The rearrangement uses TRBV6-1 and TRBJ2-1, with 14 bases aligning to TRBD2. This CDR3 has 18 amino acids. Germline V lookup: CDR1 MNHNS, CDR2 SASEGT. V shed 6 bases and J 2 bases; nucleotides not matched to a gene: 9. The CDR3 loop reads CASSWGLAGEAAYNEQFF. The CDR3 coding sequence is TGTGCCAGCAGCTGGGGACTAGCGGGGGAGGCGGCCTACAATGAGCAGTTCTTC.

The count of this clonotype is one. This chain uses TRBV14 with TRBJ1-3; possibly TRBD1 for D (5 bases). This CDR3 has 14 amino acids. Germline V gene sequence: CDR1 SGHDN, CDR2 FVKESK. Trimming stripped 4 bases from V and 4 bases from J, with 11 bases between. The CDR3 protein is CASSRAGVGNTIYF. The CDR3 nucleotides read TGTGCCAGCAGCCGAGCGGGGGTCGGAAACACCATATATTTT.

This clonotype occurred a few times. The chain recombines TRBV11-1 with TRBJ2-3, with 10 bases fitting TRBD2. V was pared by 6 bases and J by 3 bases, with 15 bases of the junction left unmatched. The CDR3 is made up of 18 amino acids. CDR1 is SGHAT and CDR2 is FQDESV in the germline V gene (reference sequence). The CDR3 sequence is CASSSPSGSSKPTDTQYF. In DNA form, the CDR3 reads TGTGCCAGCAGTTCCCCTAGCGGGAGTTCAAAACCAACAGATACGCAGTATTTT.

The DNA for the CDR3 is TGTGCCAGCAGAGAGACAGGGTCTGTTATCTCTGAAGCTTTCTTT. Translated: CASRETGSVISEAFF. The chain couples TRBV28 to TRBJ1-1, with 7 bases that match TRBD1. The germline V gene encodes CDR1 MDHEN and CDR2 SYDVKM. This CDR3 is built from 15 residues. V lost 6 bases, J lost 6 bases, and 13 bases stayed unmatched. Complete variable domain (other parts from reference TRBV28 and TRBJ1-1): DVKVTQSSRYLVKRTGEKVFLECVQDMDHENMFWYRQDPGLGLRLIYFSYDVKMKEKGDIPEGYSVSREKKERFSLILESASTNQTSMYLCASRETGSVISEAFFGQGTRLTVV.

This rearrangement joins TRBV29-1 to TRBJ1-4, with D tentatively TRBD1 (5 bases). Trimming cost V 1 base and J 3 bases, with 9 bases left between them. This CDR3 region has 14 residues. Germline V gene data show CDR1 as SQVTM and CDR2 as ANQGSEA. CDR3 nucleotide sequence: TGCAGCGTTGAAGGGGACGGCTCTAATGAAAAACTGTTTTTT. This codes for CSVEGDGSNEKLFF.

This clonotype turned up a few times. The chain's CDR3 is CASIFAETQYF. The CDR3 nucleotides read TGTGCCAGCATTTTTGCTGAGACCCAGTACTTC. The rearrangement joins TRBV27 to TRBJ2-5; D is uncertain. This CDR3 has 11 residues. Trimming pared 7 bases from V and 5 bases from J, leaving 8 bases between. The germline gives CDR1 MNHEY, CDR2 SMNVEV (reference sequence).

The V and J genes are TRBV18 and TRBJ2-4; maybe TRBD2 (5 bases). Per the germline V gene, CDR1 is KGHSH and CDR2 is LQKENI. The CDR3 has 18 amino acids. Trimming removed 2 bases at V and 1 base at J, with 18 bases between. As DNA, the CDR3 is TGTGCCAGCTCACCAGGAGGTGGGGTAAATATTGCCAAAAACATTCAGTACTTC. As protein: CASSPGGGVNIAKNIQYF.

This rearrangement joins TRBV11-2 to TRBJ1-1, with 11 bases lining up with TRBD1. The CDR3 has 19 residues. Germline CDR1 reads SGHAT; CDR2 reads FQNNGV. The trim removed 1 base at V and 0 bases at J, leaving 10 bases unmatched. CDR3 nucleotide sequence: TGTGCCAGCAGCTTAGCCCGGGACAGGGGGTTTGAGGTGAACACTGAAGCTTTCTTT. This gives the protein CASSLARDRGFEVNTEAFF.

The chain links TRBV11-2 to TRBJ2-3; tentative D call: TRBD2 (7 bases). The V end was cut by 0 bases, the J end by 2 bases, with 18 bases between. This CDR3 contains 18 residues. Germline assignment: CDR1 SGHAT and CDR2 FQNNGV. The CDR3 nucleotides are TGTGCCAGCAGCTTAGAGGTGCGGGGGCGGATCTACACAGATACGCAGTATTTT. It translates to CASSLEVRGRIYTDTQYF.